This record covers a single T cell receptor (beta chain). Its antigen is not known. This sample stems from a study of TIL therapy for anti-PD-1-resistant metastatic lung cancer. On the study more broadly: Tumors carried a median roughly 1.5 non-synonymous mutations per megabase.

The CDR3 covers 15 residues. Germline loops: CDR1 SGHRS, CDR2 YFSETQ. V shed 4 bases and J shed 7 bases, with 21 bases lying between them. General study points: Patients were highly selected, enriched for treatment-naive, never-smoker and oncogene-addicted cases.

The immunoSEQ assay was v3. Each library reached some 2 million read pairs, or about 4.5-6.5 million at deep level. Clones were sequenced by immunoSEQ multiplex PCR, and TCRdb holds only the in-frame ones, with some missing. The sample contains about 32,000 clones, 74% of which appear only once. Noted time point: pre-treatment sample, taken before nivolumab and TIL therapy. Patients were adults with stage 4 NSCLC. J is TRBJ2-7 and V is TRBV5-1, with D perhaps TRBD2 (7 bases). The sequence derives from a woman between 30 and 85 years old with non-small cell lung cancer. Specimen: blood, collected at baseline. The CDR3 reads CASSPKVQGGREQYF. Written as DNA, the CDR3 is TGCGCCAGCAGCCCGAAAGTACAGGGAGGGCGGGAGCAGTACTTC.